This T cell receptor beta chain derives from a study of blood T cells in healthy people across ages. Trimming took 0 bases from V and 4 from J, leaving 13 bases between them. In germline, CDR1 is SGHDN, CDR2 FVKESK. This CDR3 has 16 amino acids. Only a few counts were recorded for this clonotype. Its antigen is undetermined. Points from the study as a whole: Estimated diversity across one million T cells was deemed an underestimate.

Through a sample-barcoded 5' primer and a J-beta primer mix, a second PCR was run for roughly 6 to 12 cycles. TCRdb itself ran the 5' RACE reads through MiXCR, one entry per CDR3 protein. The top ten clones hold around 13% of a sample with 850,000 to 1,100,000 distinct CDR3 sequences, more than 30% of them seen once. The TCR was taken from a young man in good health. This chain connects TRBV14 to TRBJ2-1; possibly TRBD1 or TRBD2 for D (6 bases each). The sample comprised blood. DNA of the CDR3: TGTGCCAGCAGCCAAGACTCGGGGGCCCTTTACAATGAGCAGTTCTTC. Its translation: CASSQDSGALYNEQFF. Full variable domain (missing parts from reference TRBV14 and TRBJ2-1): EAGVTQFPSHSVIEKGQTVTLRCDPISGHDNLYWYRRVMGKEIKFLLHFVKESKQDESGMPNNRFLAERTGGTYSTLKVQPAELEDSGVYFCASSQDSGALYNEQFFGPGTRLTVL.